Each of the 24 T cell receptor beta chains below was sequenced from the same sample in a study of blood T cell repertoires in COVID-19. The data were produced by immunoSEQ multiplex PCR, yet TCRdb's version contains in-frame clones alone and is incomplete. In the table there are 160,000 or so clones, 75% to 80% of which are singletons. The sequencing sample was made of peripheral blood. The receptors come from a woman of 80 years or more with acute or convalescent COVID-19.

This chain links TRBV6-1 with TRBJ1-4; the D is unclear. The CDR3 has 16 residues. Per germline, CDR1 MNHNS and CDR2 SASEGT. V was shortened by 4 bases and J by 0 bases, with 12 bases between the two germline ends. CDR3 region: CASSGRTSSTNEKLFF. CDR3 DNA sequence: TGTGCCAGCAGTGGGAGGACGAGTTCAACTAATGAAAAACTGTTTTTT.

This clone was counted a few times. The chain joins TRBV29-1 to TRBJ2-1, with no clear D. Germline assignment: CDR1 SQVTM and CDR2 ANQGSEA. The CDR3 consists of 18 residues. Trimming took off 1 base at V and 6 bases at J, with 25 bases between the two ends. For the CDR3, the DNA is TGCAGCGTTGAAGGACTTTACCGTCCCGATACGCCCGGCAATGAGCAGTTCTTC. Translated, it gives CSVEGLYRPDTPGNEQFF.

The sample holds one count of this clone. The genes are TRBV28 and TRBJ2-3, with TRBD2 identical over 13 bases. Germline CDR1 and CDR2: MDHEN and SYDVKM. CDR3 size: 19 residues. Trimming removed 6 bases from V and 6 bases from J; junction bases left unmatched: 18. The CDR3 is CASRPELRTSGRGADTQYF. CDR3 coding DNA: TGTGCCAGCAGACCCGAGCTTAGGACTAGCGGGAGAGGGGCGGATACGCAGTATTTT.

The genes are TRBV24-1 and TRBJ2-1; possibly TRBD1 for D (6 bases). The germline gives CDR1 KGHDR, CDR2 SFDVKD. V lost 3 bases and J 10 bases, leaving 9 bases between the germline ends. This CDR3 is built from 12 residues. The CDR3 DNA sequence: TGTGCCACCAGTGATAGAGGGGGAGAGCAGTTCTTC. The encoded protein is CATSDRGGEQFF.

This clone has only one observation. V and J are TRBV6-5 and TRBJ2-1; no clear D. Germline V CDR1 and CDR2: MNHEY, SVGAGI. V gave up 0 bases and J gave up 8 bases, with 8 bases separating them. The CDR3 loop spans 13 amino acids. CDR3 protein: CASSYSADYEQFF. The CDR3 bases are TGTGCCAGCAGTTACTCGGCCGACTATGAGCAGTTCTTC.

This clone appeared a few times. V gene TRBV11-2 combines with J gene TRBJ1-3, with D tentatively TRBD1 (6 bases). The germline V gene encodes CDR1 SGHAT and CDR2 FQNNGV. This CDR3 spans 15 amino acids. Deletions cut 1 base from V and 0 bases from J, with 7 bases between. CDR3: CASSLGGHSGNTIYF. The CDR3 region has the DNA TGTGCCAGCAGCTTAGGGGGGCACTCTGGAAACACCATATATTTT.

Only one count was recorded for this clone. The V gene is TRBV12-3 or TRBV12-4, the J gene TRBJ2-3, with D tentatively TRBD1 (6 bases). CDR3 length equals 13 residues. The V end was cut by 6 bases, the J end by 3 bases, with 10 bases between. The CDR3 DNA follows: TGTGCCAGCAGAAAGGGGGAGACAGATACGCAGTATTTT. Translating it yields CASRKGETDTQYF.

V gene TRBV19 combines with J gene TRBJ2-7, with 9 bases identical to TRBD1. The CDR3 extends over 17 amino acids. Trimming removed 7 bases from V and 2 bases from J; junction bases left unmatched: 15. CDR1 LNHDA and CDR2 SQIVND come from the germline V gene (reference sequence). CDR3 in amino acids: CASNHLRDRDNTYEQYF. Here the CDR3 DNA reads TGTGCCAGTAACCACCTCCGGGACAGGGATAATACCTACGAGCAGTACTTC. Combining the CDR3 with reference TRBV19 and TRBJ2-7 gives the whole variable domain DGGITQSPKYLFRKEGQNVTLSCEQNLNHDAMYWYRQDPGQGLRLIYYSQIVNDFQKGDIAEGYSVSREKKESFPLTVTSAQKNPTAFYLCASNHLRDRDNTYEQYFGPGTRLTVT.

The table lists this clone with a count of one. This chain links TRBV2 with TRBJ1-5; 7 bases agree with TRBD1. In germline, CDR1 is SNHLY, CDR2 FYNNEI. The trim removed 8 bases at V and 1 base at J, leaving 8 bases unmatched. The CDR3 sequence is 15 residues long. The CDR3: CASAGQGVSNQPQHF. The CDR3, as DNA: TGTGCCAGCGCCGGGCAGGGGGTGAGCAATCAGCCCCAGCATTTT.

CDR3 bases: TGCGCCAGCAGCTTGGGCTCCAGGGATGAGCAGTTCTTC. Translation gives CASSLGSRDEQFF. The chain is built from TRBV5-1 and TRBJ2-1, with D perhaps TRBD1 (5 bases). The CDR3 has 13 residues. Trimming took off 0 bases at V and 8 bases at J, with 9 bases between the two ends. Per germline, CDR1 SGHRS and CDR2 YFSETQ.

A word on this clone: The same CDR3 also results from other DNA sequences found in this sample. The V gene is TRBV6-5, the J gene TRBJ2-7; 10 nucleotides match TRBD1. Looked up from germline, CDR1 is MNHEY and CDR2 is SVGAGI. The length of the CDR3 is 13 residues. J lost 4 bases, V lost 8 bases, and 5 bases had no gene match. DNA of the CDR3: TGTGCCAGCCGGAGACAGGGGGCTTACGAGCAGTACTTC. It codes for CASRRQGAYEQYF.

Here the CDR3 reads CASGLTGGGQPQHF. The CDR3 DNA reads TGTGCCAGCGGGTTAACAGGGGGCGGTCAGCCCCAGCATTTT. This chain links TRBV28 with TRBJ1-5; 9 nucleotides agree with TRBD1. This CDR3 is built from 14 residues. J was trimmed by 6 bases and V by 8 bases; bases with no gene match: 8. CDR1 is MDHEN, CDR2 SYDVKM, per germline.

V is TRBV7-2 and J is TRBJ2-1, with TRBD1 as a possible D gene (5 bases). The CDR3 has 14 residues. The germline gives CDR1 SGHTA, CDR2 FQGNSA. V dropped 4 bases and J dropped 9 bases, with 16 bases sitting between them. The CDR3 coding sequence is TGTGCCAGCAGCTCTTCCCAGGGTAGGTTTGAGCAGTTCTTC. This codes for CASSSSQGRFEQFF.

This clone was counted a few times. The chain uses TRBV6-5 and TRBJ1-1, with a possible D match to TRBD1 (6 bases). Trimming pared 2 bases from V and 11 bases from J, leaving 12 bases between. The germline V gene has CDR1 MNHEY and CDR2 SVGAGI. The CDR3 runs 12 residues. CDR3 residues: CASSYGGQGAFF. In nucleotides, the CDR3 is TGTGCCAGCAGTTACGGCGGCCAGGGGGCTTTCTTT.

The CDR3 is CASSIWGGGYEQYF. The CDR3, as DNA: TGTGCCAGTAGTATTTGGGGGGGAGGCTACGAGCAGTACTTC. The genes are TRBV19 and TRBJ2-7, with 7 bases lining up with TRBD2. The CDR3 runs 14 residues. CDR1 is LNHDA, CDR2 SQIVND, per germline (reference sequence). The junction had 5 bases not matched to a gene; V was cut back by 3 bases and J by 3 bases.

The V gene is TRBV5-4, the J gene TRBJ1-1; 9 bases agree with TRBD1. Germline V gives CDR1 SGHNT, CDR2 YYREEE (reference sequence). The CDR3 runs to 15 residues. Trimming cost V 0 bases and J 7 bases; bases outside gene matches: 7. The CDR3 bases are TGTGCCAGCAGCTTGGTGGGACAGGGTTTGGGTGAAGCTTTCTTT. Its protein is CASSLVGQGLGEAFF.

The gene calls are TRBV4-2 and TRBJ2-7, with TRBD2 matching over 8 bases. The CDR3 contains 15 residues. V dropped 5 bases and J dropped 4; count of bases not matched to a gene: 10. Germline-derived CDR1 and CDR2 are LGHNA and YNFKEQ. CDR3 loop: CASSGGLAGAYEQYF. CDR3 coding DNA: TGTGCCAGCAGCGGGGGGCTAGCGGGTGCTTACGAGCAGTACTTC.

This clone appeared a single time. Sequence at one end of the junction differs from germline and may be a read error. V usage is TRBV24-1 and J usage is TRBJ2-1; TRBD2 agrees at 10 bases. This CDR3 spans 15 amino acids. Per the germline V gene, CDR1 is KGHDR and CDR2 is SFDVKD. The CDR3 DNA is TGTGCCACCAGGGCTCGAGCGGGAGGGTACAGTGAGCAGTTCTTC. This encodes CATRARAGGYSEQFF.

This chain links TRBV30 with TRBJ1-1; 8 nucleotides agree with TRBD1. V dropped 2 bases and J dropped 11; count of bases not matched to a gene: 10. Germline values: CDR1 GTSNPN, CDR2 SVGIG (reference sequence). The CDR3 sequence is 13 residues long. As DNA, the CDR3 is TGTGCCTGGAGTATGAACAGGGGGATGGGGGCTTTCTTT. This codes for CAWSMNRGMGAFF.

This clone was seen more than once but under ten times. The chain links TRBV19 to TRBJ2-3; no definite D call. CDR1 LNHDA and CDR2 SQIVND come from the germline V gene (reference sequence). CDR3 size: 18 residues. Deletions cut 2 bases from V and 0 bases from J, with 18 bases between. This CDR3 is CASSITPGGWKSTDTQYF. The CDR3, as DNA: TGTGCCAGTAGTATAACCCCCGGCGGCTGGAAAAGCACAGATACGCAGTATTTT.

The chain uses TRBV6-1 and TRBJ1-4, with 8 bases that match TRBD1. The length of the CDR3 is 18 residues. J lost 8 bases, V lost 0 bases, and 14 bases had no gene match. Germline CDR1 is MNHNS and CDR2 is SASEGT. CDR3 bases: TGTGCCAGCAGTGAAGCGGTTATCCGGACAGGGATTCGGGAAAAACTGTTTTTT. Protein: CASSEAVIRTGIREKLFF.

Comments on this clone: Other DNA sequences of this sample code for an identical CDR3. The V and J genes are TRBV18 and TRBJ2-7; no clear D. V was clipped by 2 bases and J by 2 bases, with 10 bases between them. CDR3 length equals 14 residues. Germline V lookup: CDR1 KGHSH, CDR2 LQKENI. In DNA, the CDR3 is TGTGCCAGCTCACCAGGTTCAGGCCCCTACGAGCAGTACTTC. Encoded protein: CASSPGSGPYEQYF.

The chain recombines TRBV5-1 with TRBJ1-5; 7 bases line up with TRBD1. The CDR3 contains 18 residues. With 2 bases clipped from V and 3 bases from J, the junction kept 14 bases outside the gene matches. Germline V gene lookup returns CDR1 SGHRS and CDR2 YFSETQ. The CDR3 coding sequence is TGCGCCAGCAGCTTATCCCCGGCAACAGGGGCCCTCAATCAGCCCCAGCATTTT. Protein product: CASSLSPATGALNQPQHF.

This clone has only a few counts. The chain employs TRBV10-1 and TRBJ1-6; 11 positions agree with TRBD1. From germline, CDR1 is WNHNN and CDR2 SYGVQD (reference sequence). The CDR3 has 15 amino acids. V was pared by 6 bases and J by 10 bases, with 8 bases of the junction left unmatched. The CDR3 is CASRIRTGGQSPLHF. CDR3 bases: TGCGCCAGCAGGATCCGGACAGGGGGCCAGTCACCCCTCCACTTT.